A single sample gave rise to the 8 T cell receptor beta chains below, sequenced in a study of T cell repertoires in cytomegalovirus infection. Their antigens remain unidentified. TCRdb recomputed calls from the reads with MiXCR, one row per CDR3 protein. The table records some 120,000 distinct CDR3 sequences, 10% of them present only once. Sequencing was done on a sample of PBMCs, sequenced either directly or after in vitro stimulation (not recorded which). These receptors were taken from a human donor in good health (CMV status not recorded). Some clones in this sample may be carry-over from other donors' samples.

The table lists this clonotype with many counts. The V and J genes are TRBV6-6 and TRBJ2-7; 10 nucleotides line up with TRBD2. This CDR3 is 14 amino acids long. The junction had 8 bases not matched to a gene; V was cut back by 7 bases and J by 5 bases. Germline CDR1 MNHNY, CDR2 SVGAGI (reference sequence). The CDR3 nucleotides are TGTGCCAGCAACCAGCGGGAGGGTGGGAACGAGCAGTACGTC. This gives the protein CASNQREGGNEQYV.

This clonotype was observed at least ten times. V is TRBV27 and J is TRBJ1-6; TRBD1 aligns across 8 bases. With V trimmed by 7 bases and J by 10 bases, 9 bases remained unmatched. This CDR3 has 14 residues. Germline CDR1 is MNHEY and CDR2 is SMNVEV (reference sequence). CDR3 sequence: CASTDRGIGSPLHF. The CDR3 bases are TGTGCCAGCACCGACAGGGGAATAGGATCACCCCTCCACTTT.

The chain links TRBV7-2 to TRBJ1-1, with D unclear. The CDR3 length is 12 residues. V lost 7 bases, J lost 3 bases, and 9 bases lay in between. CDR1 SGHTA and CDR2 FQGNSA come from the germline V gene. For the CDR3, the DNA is TGTGCCAGCACATACAGTCACACTGAAGCTTTCTTT. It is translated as CASTYSHTEAFF.

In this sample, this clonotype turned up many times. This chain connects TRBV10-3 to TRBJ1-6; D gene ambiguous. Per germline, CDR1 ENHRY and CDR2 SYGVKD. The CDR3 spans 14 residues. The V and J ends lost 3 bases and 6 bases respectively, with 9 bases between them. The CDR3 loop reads CAISEQGFNSPLHF. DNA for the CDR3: TGTGCCATCAGTGAACAAGGTTTTAATTCACCCCTCCACTTT.

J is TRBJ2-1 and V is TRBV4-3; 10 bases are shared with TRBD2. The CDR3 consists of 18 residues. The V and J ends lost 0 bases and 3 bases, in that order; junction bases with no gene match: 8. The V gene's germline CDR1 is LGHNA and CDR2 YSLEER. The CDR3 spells CASSQDPTLAGYYNEQFF. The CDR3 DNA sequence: TGCGCCAGCAGCCAAGATCCAACACTAGCGGGATACTACAATGAGCAGTTCTTC.

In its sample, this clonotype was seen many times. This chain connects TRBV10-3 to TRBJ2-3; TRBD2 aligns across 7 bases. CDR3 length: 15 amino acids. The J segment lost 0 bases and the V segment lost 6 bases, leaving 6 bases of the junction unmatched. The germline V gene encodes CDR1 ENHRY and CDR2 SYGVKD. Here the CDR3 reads CAISLTSASTDTQYF. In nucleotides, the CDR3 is TGTGCCATCAGCCTTACTAGCGCTAGCACAGATACGCAGTATTTT.

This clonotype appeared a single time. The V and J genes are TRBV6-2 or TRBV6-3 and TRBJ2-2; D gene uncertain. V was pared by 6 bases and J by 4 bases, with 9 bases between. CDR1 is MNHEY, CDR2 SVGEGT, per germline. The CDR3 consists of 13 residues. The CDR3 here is CASRPQSTGELFF. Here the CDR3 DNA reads TGTGCCAGCAGGCCACAAAGCACCGGGGAGCTGTTTTTT.

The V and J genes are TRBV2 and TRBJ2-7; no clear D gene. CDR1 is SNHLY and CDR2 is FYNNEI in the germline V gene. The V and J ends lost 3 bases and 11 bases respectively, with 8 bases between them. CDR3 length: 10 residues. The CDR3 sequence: CASSDGRKYF. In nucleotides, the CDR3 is TGTGCCAGCAGTGACGGAAGGAAGTACTTC.